The clone carrying this TCR beta chain has a handful of counts. The CDR3 is made up of 13 amino acids. Trimming removed 6 bases at V and 4 bases at J, with 10 bases between. Germline lookup yields CDR1 SNHLY and CDR2 FYNNEI. This entry belongs to a study of blood T cell repertoires in COVID-19. Across the whole study: Sites across the United States, Italy and Spain contributed samples from acute and convalescent COVID-19.

In the original processing: Researchers report that nucleated cell counts were estimated from reference gene primer amplification. Sequencing used immunoSEQ multiplex PCR; TCRdb keeps in-frame clones, though not all of them. From that table come the V and J calls and clone size; the DNA was used to work out D and trimming. The sample includes 150,000 to 200,000 clones, about 88% seen only once; the top ten take less than 3.5%. The sequenced sample consisted of peripheral blood. The chain couples TRBV2 to TRBJ2-1, with TRBD1 as a possible D gene (5 bases). The clonotype originates from a woman between 25 and 40 years old with active or convalescent COVID-19. The CDR3, as DNA: TGTGCCAGCAGGACAGTTACATACAATGAGCAGTTCTTC. Its translation is CASRTVTYNEQFF.